The clone carrying this T cell receptor (beta chain) was seen a handful of times. Its antigen remains unidentified. The data originate from a study of PD-1 blockade in mismatch repair-deficient tumors. Looking at the study overall: Patients had about a dozen mismatch repair-deficient cancer types, all previously treated and progressing.

Profiling relied on immunoSEQ multiplex PCR, and the TCRdb table lists in-frame clones only, not all of them. The sample has about 100,000 clones; approximately 80% are singletons. The study's findings and limits: After pembrolizumab, tumor-resident clones rose rapidly, then generally contracted before radiologic responses.

Every patient had mismatch repair deficiency by PCR or immunohistochemistry. The TCR-sequenced patients were a few responders to pembrolizumab. CDR1 and CDR2 (germline): SGHRS, YFSETQ. The CDR3 is 12 residues long. V lost 4 bases to trimming and J lost 5 bases, with 10 bases between them. This clonotype was obtained from an adult with mismatch repair-deficient cancer. The chain carries TRBV5-1 and TRBJ2-7; D remains unclear. The sample was peripheral blood, taken about 36 weeks after starting pembrolizumab. The chain's CDR3 is CASSPDRNEQYF. CDR3 nucleotides: TGCGCCAGCAGCCCAGACCGTAACGAGCAGTACTTC.